This TCR beta chain was found in a study of cytomegalovirus exposure and HLA in healthy donors. This CDR3 spans 17 amino acids. Germline CDR1 SGHVS, CDR2 FNYEAQ. Trimming pared 0 bases from V and 0 bases from J, leaving 12 bases between. Researchers ran the PCR with 60 Vbeta and 13 Jbeta primers. Here immunoSEQ multiplex PCR was the method, and the copy in TCRdb shows in-frame clones only, minus some. The sample consists of roughly 140,000 clones, 55% to 70% of them appearing once. A few counts support this clone. The TCR originated in a woman aged 55-70 years in good health and CMV-seropositive. This rearrangement joins TRBV7-6 to TRBJ2-1; D ambiguous. Sequencing was done on a sample of PBMCs. CDR3 sequence reads: CASSLAPAESSYNEQFF. The CDR3 DNA reads as TGTGCCAGCAGCTTAGCGCCTGCGGAGAGCTCCTACAATGAGCAGTTCTTC. Based on the CDR3 plus reference TRBV7-6 and TRBJ2-1, the full variable domain is GAGVSQSPRYKVTKRGQDVALRCDPISGHVSLYWYRQALGQGPEFLTYFNYEAQQDKSGLPNDRFSAERPEGSISTLTIQRTEQRDSAMYRCASSLAPAESSYNEQFFGPGTRLTVL.